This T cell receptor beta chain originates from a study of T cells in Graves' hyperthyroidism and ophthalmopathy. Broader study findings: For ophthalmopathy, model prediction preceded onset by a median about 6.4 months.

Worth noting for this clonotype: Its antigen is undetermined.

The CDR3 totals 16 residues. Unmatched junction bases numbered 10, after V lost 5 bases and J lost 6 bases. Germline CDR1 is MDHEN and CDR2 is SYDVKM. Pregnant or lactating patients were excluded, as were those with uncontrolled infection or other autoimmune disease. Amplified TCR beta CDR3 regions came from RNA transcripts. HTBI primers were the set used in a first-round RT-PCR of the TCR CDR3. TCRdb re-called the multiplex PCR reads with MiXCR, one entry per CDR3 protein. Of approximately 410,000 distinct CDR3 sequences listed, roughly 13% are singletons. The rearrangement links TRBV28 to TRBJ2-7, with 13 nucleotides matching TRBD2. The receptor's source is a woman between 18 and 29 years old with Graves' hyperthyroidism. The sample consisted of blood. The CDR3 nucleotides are TGTGCCAGCAGTACCCCGGGACTAGCGGGACCAGCCGAGCAGTACTTC. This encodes CASSTPGLAGPAEQYF.